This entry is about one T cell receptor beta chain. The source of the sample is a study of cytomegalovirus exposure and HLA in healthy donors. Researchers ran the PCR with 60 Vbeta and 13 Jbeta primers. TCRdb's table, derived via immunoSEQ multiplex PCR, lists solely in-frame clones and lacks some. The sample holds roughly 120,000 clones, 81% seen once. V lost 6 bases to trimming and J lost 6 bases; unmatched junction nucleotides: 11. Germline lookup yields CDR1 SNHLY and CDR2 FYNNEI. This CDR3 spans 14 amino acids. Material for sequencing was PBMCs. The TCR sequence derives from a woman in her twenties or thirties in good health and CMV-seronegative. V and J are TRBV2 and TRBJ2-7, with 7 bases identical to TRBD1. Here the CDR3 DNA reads TGTGCCAGCAGCGTGGGACAGTCGGTTTCCGAGCAGTACTTC. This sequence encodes CASSVGQSVSEQYF.